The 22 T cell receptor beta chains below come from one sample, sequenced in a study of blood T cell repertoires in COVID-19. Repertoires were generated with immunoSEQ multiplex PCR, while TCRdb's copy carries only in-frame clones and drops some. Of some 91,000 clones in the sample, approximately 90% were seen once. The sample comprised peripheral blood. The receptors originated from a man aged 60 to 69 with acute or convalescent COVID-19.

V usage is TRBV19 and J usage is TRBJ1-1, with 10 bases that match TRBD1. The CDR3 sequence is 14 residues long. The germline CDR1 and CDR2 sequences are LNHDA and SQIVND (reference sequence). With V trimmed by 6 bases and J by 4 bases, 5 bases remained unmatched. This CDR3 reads CASSHDRGPTEAFF. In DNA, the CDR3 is TGTGCCAGTAGCCACGACAGGGGGCCCACTGAAGCTTTCTTT.

CDR3 DNA sequence: TGTGCCAGCAGCCGTATTTTGAACACTGAAGCTTTCTTT. This codes for CASSRILNTEAFF. The J gene is TRBJ1-1, the V gene TRBV6-5, with D hard to call. The V and J ends lost 6 bases and 0 bases respectively, with 8 bases between them. From germline, CDR1 is MNHEY and CDR2 SVGAGI. The CDR3 length is 13 residues.

The CDR3 region has the DNA TGTGCCAGCTCGACACAGCCCGCGGGACAGGCAGATACGCAGTATTTT. It translates to CASSTQPAGQADTQYF. The chain carries TRBV18 and TRBJ2-3; TRBD1 agrees at 8 bases. CDR3 size: 16 residues. The germline gives CDR1 KGHSH, CDR2 LQKENI. With 6 bases clipped from V and 4 bases from J, the junction kept 12 bases outside the gene matches.

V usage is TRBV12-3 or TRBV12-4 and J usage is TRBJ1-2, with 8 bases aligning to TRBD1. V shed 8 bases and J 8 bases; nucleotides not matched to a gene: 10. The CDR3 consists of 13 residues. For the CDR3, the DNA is TGTGCCAGCTCCATCGGACAGGGCATGGGCTACACCTTC. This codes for CASSIGQGMGYTF.

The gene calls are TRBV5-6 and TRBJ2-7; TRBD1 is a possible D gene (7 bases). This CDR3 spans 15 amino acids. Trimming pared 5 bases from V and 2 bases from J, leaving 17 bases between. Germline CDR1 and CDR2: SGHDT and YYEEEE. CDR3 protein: CASRTGSGQAYEQYF. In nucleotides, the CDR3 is TGTGCCAGCAGGACAGGGAGCGGGCAGGCCTACGAGCAGTACTTC.

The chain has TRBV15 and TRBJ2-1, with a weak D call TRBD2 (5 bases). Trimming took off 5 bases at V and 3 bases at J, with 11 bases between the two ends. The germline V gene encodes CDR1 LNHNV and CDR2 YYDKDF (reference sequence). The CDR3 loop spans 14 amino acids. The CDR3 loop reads CATSLTRSYNEQFF. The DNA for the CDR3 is TGTGCCACCAGCCTAACTAGAAGCTACAATGAGCAGTTCTTC.

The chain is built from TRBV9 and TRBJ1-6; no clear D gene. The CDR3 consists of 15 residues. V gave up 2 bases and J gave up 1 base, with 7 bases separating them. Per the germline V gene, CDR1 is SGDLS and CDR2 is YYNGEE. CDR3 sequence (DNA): TGTGCCAGCAGCGTTGATCAGTCCTATAATTCACCCCTCCACTTT. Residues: CASSVDQSYNSPLHF.

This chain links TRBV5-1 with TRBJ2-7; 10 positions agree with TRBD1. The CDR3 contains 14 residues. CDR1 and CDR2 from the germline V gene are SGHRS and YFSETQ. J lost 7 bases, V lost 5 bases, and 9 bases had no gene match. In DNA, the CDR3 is TGCGCCAGCAGAGACCGGGACAGGGGTTGGGAGCAGTACTTC. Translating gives CASRDRDRGWEQYF.

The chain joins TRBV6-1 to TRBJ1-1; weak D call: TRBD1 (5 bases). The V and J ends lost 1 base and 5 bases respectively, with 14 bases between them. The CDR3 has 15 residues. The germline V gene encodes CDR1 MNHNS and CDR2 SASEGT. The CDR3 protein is CASSEVRGVETEAFF. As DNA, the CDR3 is TGTGCCAGCAGTGAAGTCCGGGGGGTCGAGACTGAAGCTTTCTTT.

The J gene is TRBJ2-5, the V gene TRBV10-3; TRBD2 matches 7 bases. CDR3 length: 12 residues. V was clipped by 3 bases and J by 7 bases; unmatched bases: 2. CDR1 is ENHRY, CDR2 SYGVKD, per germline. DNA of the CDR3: TGTGCCATCAGTGATCCGGGGGGGACCCAGTACTTC. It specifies CAISDPGGTQYF.

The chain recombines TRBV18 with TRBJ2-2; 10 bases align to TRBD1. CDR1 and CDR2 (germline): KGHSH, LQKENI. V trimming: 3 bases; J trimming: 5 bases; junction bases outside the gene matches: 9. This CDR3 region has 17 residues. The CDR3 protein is CASSPSRTGGGTGELFF. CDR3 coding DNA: TGTGCCAGCTCACCCTCCCGGACAGGGGGGGGGACCGGGGAGCTGTTTTTT. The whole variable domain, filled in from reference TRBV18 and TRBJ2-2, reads NAGVMQNPRHLVRRRGQEARLRCSPMKGHSHVYWYRQLPEEGLKFMVYLQKENIIDESGMPKERFSAEFPKEGPSILRIQQVVRGDSAAYFCASSPSRTGGGTGELFFGEGSRLTVL.

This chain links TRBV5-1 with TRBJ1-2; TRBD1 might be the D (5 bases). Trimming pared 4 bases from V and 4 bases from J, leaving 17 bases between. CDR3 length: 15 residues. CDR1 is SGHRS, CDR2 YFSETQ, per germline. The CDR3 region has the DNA TGCGCCAGCAGCGTAGCACCGGGACTCCTCTATGGCTACACCTTC. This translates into CASSVAPGLLYGYTF.

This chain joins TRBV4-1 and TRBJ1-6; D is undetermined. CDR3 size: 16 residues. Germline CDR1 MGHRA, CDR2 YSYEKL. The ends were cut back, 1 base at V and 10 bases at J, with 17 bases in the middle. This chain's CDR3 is CASSQVSGKDWSPLHF. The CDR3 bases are TGCGCCAGCAGCCAAGTCTCAGGAAAAGATTGGTCACCCCTCCACTTT.

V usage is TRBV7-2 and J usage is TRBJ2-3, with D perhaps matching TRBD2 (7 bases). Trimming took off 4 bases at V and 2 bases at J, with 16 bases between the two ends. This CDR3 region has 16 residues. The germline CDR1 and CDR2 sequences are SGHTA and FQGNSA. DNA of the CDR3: TGTGCCAGCAGCTCTGGGGGGGGACACCTCACAGATACGCAGTATTTT. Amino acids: CASSSGGGHLTDTQYF.

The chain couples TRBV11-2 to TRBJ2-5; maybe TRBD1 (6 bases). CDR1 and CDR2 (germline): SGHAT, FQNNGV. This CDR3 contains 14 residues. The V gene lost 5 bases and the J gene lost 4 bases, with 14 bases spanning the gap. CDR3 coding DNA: TGTGCCAGCAGCCGATCCGGGACATTAGAGACCCAGTACTTC. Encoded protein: CASSRSGTLETQYF. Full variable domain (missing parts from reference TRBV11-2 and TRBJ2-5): EAGVAQSPRYKIIEKRQSVAFWCNPISGHATLYWYQQILGQGPKLLIQFQNNGVVDDSQLPKDRFSAERLKGVDSTLKIQPAKLEDSAVYLCASSRSGTLETQYFGPGTRLLVL.

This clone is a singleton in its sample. The CDR3, as DNA: TGCGCCAGCAGCACAGGACAGGAGCAACACTCTGGAAACACCATATATTTT. Translating it yields CASSTGQEQHSGNTIYF. The chain combines TRBV5-1 with TRBJ1-3; 7 bases align to TRBD1. Unmatched junction bases numbered 10, after V lost 4 bases and J lost 0 bases. The length of the CDR3 is 17 residues. The V gene's germline CDR1 is SGHRS and CDR2 YFSETQ.

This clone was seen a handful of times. CDR3 nucleotides: TGTGCCAGCACCTACAGGGGGACTGAAGGCTACACCTTC. Encoded protein: CASTYRGTEGYTF. The chain combines TRBV7-2 with TRBJ1-2; 8 bases are shared with TRBD1. The germline V gene has CDR1 SGHTA and CDR2 FQGNSA. The CDR3 loop spans 13 amino acids. V lost 7 bases, J lost 8 bases, and 9 bases stayed unmatched.

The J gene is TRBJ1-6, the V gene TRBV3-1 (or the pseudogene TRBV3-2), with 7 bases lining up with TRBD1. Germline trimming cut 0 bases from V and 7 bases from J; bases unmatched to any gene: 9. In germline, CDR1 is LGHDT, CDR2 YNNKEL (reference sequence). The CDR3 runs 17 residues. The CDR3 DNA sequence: TGTGCCAGCAGCCAAGAGGAAGAGGGACAGCCAAATTCACCCCTCCACTTT. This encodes CASSQEEEGQPNSPLHF.

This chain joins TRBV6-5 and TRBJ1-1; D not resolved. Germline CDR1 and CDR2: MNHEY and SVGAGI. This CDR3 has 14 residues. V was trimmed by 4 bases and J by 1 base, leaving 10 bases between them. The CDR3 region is CASSSSPGNTEAFF. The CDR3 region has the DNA TGTGCCAGCAGTTCCTCCCCGGGGAACACTGAAGCTTTCTTT.

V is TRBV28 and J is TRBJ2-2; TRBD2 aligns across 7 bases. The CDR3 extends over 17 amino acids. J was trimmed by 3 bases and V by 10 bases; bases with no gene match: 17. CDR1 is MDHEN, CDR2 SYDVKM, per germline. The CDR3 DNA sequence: TGTGCCACCGATGGGGAGGACGGGGGGTACCACACCGGGGAGCTGTTTTTT. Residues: CATDGEDGGYHTGELFF.

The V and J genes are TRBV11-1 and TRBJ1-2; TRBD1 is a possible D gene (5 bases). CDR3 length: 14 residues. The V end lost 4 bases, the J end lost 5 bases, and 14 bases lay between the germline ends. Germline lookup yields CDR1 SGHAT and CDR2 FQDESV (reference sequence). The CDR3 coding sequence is TGTGCCAGCAGCTCTCTGGACATCGTTTATGGCTACACCTTC. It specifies CASSSLDIVYGYTF.

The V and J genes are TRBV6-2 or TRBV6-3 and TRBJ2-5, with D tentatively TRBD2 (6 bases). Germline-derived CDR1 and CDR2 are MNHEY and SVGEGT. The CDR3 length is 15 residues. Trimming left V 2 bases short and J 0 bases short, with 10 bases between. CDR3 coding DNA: TGTGCCAGCAGTTACAGGAGCGGGTACCAAGAGACCCAGTACTTC. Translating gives CASSYRSGYQETQYF.